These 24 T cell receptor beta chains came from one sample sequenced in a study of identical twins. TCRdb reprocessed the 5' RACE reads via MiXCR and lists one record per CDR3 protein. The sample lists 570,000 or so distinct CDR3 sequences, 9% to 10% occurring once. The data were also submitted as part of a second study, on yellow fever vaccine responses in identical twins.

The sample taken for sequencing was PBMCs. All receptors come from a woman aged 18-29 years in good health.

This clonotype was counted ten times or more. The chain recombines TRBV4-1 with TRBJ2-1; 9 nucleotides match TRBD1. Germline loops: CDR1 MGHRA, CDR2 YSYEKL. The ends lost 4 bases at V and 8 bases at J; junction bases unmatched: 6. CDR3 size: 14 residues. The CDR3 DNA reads TGCGCCAGCAGCCCGGGACAGGGTAGCTATGAGCAGTTCTTC. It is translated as CASSPGQGSYEQFF.

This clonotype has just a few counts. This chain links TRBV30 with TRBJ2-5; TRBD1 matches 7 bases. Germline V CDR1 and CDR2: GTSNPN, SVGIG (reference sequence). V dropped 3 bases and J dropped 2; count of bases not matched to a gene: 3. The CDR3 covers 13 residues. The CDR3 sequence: CAWRGTVQETQYF. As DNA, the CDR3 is TGTGCCTGGAGGGGGACAGTACAAGAGACCCAGTACTTC.

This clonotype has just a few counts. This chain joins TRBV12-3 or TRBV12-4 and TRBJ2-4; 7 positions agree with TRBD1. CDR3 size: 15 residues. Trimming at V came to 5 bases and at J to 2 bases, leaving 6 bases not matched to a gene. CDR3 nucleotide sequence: TGTGCCAGCAGTCCCAGGGGGTCGACCAAAAACATTCAGTACTTC. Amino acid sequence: CASSPRGSTKNIQYF.

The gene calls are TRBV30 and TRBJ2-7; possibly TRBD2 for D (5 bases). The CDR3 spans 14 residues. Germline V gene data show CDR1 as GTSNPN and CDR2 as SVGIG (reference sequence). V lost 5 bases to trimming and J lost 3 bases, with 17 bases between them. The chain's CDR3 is CAWRRAGGFYEQYF. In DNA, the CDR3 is TGTGCCTGGCGACGGGCAGGCGGGTTCTACGAGCAGTACTTC.

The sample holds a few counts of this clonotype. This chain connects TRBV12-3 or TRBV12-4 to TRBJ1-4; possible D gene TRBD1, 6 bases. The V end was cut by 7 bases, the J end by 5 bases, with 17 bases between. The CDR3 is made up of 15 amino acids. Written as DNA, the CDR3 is TGTGCCAGCACAACGTGGGGACAATCGAATGAAAAACTGTTTTTT. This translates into CASTTWGQSNEKLFF.

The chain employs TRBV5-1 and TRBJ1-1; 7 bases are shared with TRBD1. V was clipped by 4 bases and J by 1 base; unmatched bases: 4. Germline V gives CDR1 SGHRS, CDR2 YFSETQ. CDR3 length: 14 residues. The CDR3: CASSDRTGNTEAFF. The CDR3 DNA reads TGCGCCAGCAGCGACCGGACAGGGAACACTGAAGCTTTCTTT.

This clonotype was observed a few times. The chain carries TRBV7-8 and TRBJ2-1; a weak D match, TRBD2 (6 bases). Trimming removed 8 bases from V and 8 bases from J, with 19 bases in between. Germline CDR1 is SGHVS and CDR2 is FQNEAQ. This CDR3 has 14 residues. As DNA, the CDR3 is TGTGCCAGCCTCCCATGGGGAGGCGAGGATGAGCAGTTCTTC. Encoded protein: CASLPWGGEDEQFF. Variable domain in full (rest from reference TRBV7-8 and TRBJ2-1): GAGVSQSPRYKVAKRGQDVALRCDPISGHVSLFWYQQALGQGPEFLTYFQNEAQLDKSGLPSDRFFAERPEGSVSTLKIQRTQQEDSAVYLCASLPWGGEDEQFFGPGTRLTVL.

The CDR3 sequence is CASSISGTAFYNEQFF. The CDR3 nucleotides are TGTGCCAGTAGTATATCCGGGACAGCTTTTTACAATGAGCAGTTCTTC. The V call is TRBV19, the J call TRBJ2-1, with 7 bases aligning to TRBD1. The V gene's germline CDR1 is LNHDA and CDR2 SQIVND (reference sequence). The CDR3 totals 16 residues. With 2 bases clipped from V and 4 bases from J, the junction kept 8 bases outside the gene matches. The complete variable domain, with remaining parts taken from reference TRBV19 and TRBJ2-1, reads DGGITQSPKYLFRKEGQNVTLSCEQNLNHDAMYWYRQDPGQGLRLIYYSQIVNDFQKGDIAEGYSVSREKKESFPLTVTSAQKNPTAFYLCASSISGTAFYNEQFFGPGTRLTVL.

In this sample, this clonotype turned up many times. The DNA for the CDR3 is TGTGCCAGCAGCCTCAGGGGCAGCAGCTCCTACAATGAGCAGTTCTTC. Residues: CASSLRGSSSYNEQFF. This chain connects TRBV9 to TRBJ2-1, with D maybe TRBD1 (6 bases). This CDR3 contains 16 residues. V lost 4 bases and J 0 bases, leaving 14 bases between the germline ends. The germline gives CDR1 SGDLS, CDR2 YYNGEE.

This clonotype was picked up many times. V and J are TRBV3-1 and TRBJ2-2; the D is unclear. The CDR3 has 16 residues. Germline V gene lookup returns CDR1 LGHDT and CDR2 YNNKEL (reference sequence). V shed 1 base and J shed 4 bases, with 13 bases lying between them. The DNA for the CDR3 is TGTGCCAGCAGCCAAGTCTCTCTAGTTCGCACCGGGGAGCTGTTTTTT. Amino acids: CASSQVSLVRTGELFF.

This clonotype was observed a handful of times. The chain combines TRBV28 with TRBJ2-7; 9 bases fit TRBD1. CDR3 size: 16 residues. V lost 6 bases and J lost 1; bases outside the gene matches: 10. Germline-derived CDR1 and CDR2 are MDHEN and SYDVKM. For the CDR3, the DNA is TGTGCCAGCAGGCGGACAGGGGTGGCTTTTTCCTACGAGCAGTACTTC. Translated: CASRRTGVAFSYEQYF. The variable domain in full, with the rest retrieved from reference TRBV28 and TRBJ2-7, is DVKVTQSSRYLVKRTGEKVFLECVQDMDHENMFWYRQDPGLGLRLIYFSYDVKMKEKGDIPEGYSVSREKKERFSLILESASTNQTSMYLCASRRTGVAFSYEQYFGPGTRLTVT.

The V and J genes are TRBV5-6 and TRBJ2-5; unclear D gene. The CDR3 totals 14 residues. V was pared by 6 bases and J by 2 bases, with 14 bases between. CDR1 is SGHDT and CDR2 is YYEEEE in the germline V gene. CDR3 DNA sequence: TGTGCCAGCAACCTCGATGGAAGACAAGAGACCCAGTACTTC. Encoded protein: CASNLDGRQETQYF. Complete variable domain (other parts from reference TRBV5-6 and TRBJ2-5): DAGVTQSPTHLIKTRGQQVTLRCSPKSGHDTVSWYQQALGQGPQFIFQYYEEEERQRGNFPDRFSGHQFPNYSSELNVNALLLGDSALYLCASNLDGRQETQYFGPGTRLLVL.

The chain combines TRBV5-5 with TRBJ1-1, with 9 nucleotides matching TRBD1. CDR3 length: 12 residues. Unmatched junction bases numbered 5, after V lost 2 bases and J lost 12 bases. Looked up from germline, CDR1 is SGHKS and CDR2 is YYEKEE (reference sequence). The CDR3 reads CASSLETGGSFF. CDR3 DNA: TGTGCCAGCAGCTTAGAGACAGGGGGGTCTTTCTTT.

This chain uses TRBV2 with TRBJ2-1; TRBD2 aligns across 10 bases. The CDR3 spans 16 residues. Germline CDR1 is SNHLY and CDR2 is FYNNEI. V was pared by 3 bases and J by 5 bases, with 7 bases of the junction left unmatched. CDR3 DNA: TGTGCCAGCAGTGACCCTAGCGGGAGAGGTCACAATGAGCAGTTCTTC. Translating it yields CASSDPSGRGHNEQFF.

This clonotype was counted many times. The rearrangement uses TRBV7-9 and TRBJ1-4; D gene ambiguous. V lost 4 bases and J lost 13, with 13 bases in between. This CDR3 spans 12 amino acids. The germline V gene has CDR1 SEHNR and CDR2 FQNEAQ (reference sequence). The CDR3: CASSSPDGVLFF. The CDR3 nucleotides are TGTGCCAGCAGCTCCCCTGACGGAGTACTGTTTTTT.

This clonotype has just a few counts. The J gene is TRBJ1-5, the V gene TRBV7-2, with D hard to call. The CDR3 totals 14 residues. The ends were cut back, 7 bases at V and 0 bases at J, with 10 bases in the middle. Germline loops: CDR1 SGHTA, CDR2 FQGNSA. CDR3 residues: CASTQGTSNQPQHF. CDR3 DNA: TGTGCCAGCACACAAGGAACTAGCAATCAGCCCCAGCATTTT.

This chain's CDR3 is CASSFRDSLYNEQFF. Written as DNA, the CDR3 is TGTGCCAGCAGTTTCCGGGACAGCCTATACAATGAGCAGTTCTTC. The chain couples TRBV27 to TRBJ2-1, with 7 nucleotides matching TRBD1. This CDR3 comprises 15 residues. Unmatched junction bases numbered 6, after V lost 3 bases and J lost 4 bases. CDR1 is MNHEY, CDR2 SMNVEV, per germline (reference sequence).

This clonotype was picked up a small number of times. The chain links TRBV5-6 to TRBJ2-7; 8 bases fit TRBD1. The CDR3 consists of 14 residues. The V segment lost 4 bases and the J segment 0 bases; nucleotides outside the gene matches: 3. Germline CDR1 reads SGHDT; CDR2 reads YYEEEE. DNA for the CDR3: TGTGCCAGCAGCGGGACAGGTTACTCCTACGAGCAGTACTTC. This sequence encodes CASSGTGYSYEQYF.

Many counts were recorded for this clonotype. In DNA form, the CDR3 reads TGTGCCAGCAGTTACGCCTTGATTGAGGCTGAAGCTTTCTTT. Protein sequence: CASSYALIEAEAFF. The gene calls are TRBV6-2 or TRBV6-3 and TRBJ1-1, with D unresolved. CDR1 is MNHEY, CDR2 SVGEGT, per germline. This CDR3 contains 14 residues. V lost 2 bases to trimming and J lost 6 bases, with 13 bases between them.

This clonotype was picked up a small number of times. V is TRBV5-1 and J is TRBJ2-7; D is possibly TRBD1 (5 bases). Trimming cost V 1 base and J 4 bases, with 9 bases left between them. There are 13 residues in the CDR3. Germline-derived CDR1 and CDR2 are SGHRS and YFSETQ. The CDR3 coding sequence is TGCGCCAGCAGCTTGCTAGGGGAATACGAGCAGTACTTC. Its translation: CASSLLGEYEQYF.

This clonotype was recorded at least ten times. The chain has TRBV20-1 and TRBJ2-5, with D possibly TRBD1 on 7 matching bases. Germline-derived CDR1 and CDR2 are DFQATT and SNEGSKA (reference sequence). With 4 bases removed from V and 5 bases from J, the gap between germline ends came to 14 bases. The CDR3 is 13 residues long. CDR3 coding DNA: TGCAGTGCTAAAACAGGGGCGGGGGAGACCCAGTACTTC. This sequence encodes CSAKTGAGETQYF.

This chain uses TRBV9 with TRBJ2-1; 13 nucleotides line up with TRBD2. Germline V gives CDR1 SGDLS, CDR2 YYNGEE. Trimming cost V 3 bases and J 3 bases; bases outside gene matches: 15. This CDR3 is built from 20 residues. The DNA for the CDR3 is TGTGCCAGCAGCGAGCCTACAGGGTTCACTAGCGGGAGGGACTACAATGAGCAGTTCTTC. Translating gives CASSEPTGFTSGRDYNEQFF.

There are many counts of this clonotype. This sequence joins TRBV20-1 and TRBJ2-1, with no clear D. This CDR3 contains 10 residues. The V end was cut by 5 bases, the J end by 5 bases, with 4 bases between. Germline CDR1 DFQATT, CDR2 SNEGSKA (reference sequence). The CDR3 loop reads CSAQDNEQFF. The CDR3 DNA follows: TGCAGTGCTCAGGACAATGAGCAGTTCTTC.

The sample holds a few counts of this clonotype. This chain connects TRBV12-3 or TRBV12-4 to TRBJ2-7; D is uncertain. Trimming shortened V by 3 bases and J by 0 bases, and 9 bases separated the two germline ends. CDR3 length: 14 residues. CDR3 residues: CASSFGGYSYEQYF. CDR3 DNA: TGTGCCAGCAGTTTCGGCGGATACTCCTACGAGCAGTACTTC.